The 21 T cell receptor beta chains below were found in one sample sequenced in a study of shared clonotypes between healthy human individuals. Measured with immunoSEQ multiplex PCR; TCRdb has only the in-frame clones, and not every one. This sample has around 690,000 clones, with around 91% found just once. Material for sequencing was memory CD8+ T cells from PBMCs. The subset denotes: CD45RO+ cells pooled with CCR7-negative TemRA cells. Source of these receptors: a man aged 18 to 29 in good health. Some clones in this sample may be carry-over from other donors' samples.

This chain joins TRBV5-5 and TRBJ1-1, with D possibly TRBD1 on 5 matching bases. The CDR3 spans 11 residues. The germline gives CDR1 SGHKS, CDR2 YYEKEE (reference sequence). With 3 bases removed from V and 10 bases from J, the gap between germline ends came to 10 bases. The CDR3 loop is CASSSLGGAFF. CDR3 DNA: TGTGCCAGCAGCTCCCTGGGGGGAGCTTTCTTT.

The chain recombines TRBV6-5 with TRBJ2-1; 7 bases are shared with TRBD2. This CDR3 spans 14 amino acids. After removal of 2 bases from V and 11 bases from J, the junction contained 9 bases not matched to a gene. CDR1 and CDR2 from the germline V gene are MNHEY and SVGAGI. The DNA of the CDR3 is TGTGCCAGCAGTTACAGCGGGGCCCGCCCGCAGCAGTTCTTC. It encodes CASSYSGARPQQFF.

This CDR3 is CATSRLTQGYSFQETQYF. Here the CDR3 DNA reads TGTGCCACCAGCAGACTGACTCAGGGGTATTCGTTCCAAGAGACCCAGTACTTC. The chain recombines TRBV15 with TRBJ2-5; possible D gene TRBD1, 6 bases. Germline CDR1 is LNHNV and CDR2 is YYDKDF (reference sequence). The ends were cut back, 2 bases at V and 1 base at J, with 20 bases in the middle. CDR3 length: 18 amino acids. Full variable domain (missing parts from reference TRBV15 and TRBJ2-5): DAMVIQNPRYQVTQFGKPVTLSCSQTLNHNVMYWYQQKSSQAPKLLFHYYDKDFNNEADTPDNFQSRRPNTSFCFLDIRSPGLGDTAMYLCATSRLTQGYSFQETQYFGPGTRLLVL.

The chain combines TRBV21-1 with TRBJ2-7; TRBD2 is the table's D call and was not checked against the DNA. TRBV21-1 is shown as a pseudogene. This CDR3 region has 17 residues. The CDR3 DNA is TGTGCCAGCAGCAAAGAAGGGACTAGCGGGAGAAGGTACGAGCAGTACTTC. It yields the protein CASSKEGTSGRRYEQYF.

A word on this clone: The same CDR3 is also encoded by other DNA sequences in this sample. This CDR3 reads CASSFGGTYEQYF. The CDR3, as DNA: TGTGCCAGCAGTTTCGGGGGGACCTACGAGCAGTACTTC. V and J are TRBV27 and TRBJ2-7, with 7 bases that match TRBD2. Germline V gene lookup returns CDR1 MNHEY and CDR2 SMNVEV (reference sequence). The junction had 1 base not matched to a gene; V was cut back by 3 bases and J by 2 bases. The CDR3 runs to 13 residues.

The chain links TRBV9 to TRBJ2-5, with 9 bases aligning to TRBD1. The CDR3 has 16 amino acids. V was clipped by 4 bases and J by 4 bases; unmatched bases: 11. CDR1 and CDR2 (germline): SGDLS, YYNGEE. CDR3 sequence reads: CASSISRDRVLETQYF. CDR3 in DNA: TGTGCCAGCAGCATCAGCCGGGACAGGGTGTTAGAGACCCAGTACTTC.

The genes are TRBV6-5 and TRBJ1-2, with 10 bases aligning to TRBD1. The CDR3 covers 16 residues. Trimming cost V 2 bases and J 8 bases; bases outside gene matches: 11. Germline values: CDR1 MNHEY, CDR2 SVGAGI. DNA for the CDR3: TGTGCCAGCAGTTACGGGACAGGGGCCCCCGCGGACGGCTACACCTTC. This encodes CASSYGTGAPADGYTF.

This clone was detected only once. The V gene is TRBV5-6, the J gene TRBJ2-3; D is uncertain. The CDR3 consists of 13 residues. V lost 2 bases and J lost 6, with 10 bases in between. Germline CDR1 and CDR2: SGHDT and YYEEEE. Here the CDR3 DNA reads TGTGCCAGCAGCTTATTGATTCGCGATACGCAGTATTTT. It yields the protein CASSLLIRDTQYF.

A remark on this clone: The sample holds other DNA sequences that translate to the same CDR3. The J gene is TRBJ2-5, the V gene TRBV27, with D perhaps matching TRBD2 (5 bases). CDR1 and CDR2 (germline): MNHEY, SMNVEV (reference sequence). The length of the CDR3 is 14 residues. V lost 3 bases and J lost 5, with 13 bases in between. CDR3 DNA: TGTGCCAGCAGTTTCCTAGCAAGTCAGGAGACCCAGTACTTC. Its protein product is CASSFLASQETQYF.

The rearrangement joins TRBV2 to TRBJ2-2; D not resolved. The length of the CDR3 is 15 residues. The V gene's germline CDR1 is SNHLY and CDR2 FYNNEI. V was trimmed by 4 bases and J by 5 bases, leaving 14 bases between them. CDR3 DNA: TGTGCCAGCAGTGTATCCGCCCTGATGACCGGGGAGCTGTTTTTT. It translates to CASSVSALMTGELFF.

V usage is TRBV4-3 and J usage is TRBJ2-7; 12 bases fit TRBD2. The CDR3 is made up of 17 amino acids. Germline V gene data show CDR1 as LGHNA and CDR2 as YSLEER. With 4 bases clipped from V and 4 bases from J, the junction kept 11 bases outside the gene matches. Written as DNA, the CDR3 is TGCGCCAGCAGCCCATCCTCTAGCGGGAGGGCCCCGTACGAGCAGTACTTC. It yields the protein CASSPSSSGRAPYEQYF.

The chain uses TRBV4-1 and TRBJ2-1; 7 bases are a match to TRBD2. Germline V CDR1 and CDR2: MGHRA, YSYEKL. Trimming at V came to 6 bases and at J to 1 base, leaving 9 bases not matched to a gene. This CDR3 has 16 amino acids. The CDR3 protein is CASRVVASGSYNEQFF. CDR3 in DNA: TGCGCCAGCAGAGTCGTGGCTAGCGGATCCTACAATGAGCAGTTCTTC.

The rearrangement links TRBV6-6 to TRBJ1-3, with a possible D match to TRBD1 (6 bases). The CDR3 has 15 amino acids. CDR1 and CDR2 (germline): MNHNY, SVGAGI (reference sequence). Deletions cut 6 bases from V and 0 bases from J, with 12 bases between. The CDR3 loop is CASSPDRYSGNTIYF. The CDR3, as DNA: TGTGCCAGCAGCCCTGACAGGTACTCTGGAAACACCATATATTTT.

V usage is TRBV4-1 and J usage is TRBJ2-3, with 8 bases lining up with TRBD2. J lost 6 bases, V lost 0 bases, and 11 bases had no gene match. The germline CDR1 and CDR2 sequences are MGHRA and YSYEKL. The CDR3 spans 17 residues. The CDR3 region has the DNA TGCGCCAGCAGCCAAGATTATCGACTAGCGTTCTCCGATACGCAGTATTTT. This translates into CASSQDYRLAFSDTQYF.

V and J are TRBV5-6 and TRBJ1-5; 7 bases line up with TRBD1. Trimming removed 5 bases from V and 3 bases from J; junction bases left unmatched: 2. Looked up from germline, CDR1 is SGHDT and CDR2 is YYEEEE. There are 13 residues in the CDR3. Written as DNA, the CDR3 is TGTGCCAGCAGTACAGGGGCCAATCAGCCCCAGCATTTT. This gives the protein CASSTGANQPQHF.

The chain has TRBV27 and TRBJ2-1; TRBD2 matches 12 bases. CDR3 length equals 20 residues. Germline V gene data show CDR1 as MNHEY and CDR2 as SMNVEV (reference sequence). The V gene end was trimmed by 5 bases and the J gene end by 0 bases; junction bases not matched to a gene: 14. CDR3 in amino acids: CASSPTSGRTVLSSYNEQFF. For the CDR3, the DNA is TGTGCCAGCAGTCCAACTAGCGGGAGGACCGTTTTGAGCTCCTACAATGAGCAGTTCTTC.

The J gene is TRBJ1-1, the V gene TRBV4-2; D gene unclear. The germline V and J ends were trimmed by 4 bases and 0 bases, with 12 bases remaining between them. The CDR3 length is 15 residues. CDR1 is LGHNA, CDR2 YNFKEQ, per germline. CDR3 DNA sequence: TGTGCCAGCAGCCCCCCCGGCGCGCTGAACACTGAAGCTTTCTTT. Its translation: CASSPPGALNTEAFF.

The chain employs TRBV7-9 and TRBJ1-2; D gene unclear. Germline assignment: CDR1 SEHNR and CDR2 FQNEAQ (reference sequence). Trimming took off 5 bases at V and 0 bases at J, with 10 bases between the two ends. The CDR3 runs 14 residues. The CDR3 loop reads CASSLTASNYGYTF. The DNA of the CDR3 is TGTGCCAGCAGCCTGACCGCGTCTAACTATGGCTACACCTTC.

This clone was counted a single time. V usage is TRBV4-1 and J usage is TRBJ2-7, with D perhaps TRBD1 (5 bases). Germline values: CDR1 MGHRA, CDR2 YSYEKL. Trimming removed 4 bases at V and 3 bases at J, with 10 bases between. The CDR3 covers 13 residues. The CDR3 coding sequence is TGCGCCAGCAGCCTTACCGACAGCTACGAGCAGTACTTC. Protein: CASSLTDSYEQYF.

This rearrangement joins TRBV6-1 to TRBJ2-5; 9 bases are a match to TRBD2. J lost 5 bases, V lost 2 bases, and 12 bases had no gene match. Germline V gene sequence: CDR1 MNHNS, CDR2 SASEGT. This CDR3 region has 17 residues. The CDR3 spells CASSESLAGIRGETQYF. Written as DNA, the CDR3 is TGTGCCAGCAGTGAATCACTAGCGGGCATCCGGGGGGAGACCCAGTACTTC.

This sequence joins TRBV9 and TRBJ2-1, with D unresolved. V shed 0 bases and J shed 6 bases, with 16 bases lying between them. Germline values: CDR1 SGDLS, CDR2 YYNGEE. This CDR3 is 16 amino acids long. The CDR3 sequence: CASSVEVGSRSNEQFF. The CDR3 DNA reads TGTGCCAGCAGCGTAGAGGTCGGGTCCAGGAGCAATGAGCAGTTCTTC.